The sequence of this T cell receptor (beta chain) was determined in a study of blood T cell repertoires in COVID-19. This CDR3 contains 16 residues. Looked up from germline, CDR1 is MNHEY and CDR2 is SMNVEV (reference sequence). V lost 3 bases to trimming and J lost 1 base; unmatched junction nucleotides: 7. Authors' data handling: Amplification of reference gene primers was used by the study to estimate nucleated cell counts. TCRdb keeps only in-frame clones here, not all; method: immunoSEQ multiplex PCR. V, J and clone size are taken as reported in that table, and D and trimming were inferred from the DNA itself. This sample has nearly 300,000 clones, with 65% to 85% found just once. Seattle patients were enrolled during active infection and followed longitudinally.

The sequence derives from a human donor with COVID-19, enrolled during active disease. The donor label of this sample is uncertain. Sequencing was performed on peripheral blood. V is TRBV27 and J is TRBJ2-5; 8 nucleotides agree with TRBD1. CDR3 DNA: TGTGCCAGCAGTTTTTGGCAGGGGGCCTTCCAAGAGACCCAGTACTTC. The encoded protein is CASSFWQGAFQETQYF.